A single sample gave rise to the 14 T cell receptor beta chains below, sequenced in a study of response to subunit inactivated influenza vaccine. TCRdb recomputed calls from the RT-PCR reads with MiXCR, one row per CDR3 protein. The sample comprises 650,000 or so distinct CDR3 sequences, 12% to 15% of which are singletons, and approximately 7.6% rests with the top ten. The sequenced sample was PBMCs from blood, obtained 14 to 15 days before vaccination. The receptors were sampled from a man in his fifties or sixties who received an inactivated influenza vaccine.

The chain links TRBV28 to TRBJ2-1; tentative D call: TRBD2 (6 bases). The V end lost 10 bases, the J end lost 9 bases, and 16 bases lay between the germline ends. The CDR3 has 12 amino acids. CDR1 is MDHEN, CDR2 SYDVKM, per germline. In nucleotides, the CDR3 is TGTGCCACTGAGGGCGGGGTTGGTGAGCAGTTCTTC. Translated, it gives CATEGGVGEQFF.

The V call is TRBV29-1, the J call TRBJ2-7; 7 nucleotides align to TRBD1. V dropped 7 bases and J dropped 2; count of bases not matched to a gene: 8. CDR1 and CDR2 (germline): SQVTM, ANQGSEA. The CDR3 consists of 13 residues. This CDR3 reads CSERDSPTYEQYF. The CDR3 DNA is TGCAGCGAACGGGACAGCCCTACCTACGAGCAGTACTTC.

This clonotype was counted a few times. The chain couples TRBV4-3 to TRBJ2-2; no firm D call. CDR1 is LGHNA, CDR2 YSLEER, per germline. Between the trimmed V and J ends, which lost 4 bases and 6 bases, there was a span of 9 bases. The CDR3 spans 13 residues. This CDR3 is CASSRSSAGELFF. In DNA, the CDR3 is TGCGCCAGCAGCCGTTCTAGTGCCGGGGAGCTGTTTTTT.

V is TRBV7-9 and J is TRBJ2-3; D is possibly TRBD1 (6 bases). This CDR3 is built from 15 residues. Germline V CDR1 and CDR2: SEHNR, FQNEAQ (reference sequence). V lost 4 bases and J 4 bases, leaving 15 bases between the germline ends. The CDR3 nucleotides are TGTGCCAGCAGCTCCTGGACAGACGAAGCAGATACGCAGTATTTT. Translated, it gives CASSSWTDEADTQYF.

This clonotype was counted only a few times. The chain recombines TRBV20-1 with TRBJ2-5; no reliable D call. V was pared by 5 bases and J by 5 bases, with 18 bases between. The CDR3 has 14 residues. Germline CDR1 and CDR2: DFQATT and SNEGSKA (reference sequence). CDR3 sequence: CSAYFWEPGETQYF. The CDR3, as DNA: TGCAGTGCTTATTTCTGGGAACCAGGCGAGACCCAGTACTTC.

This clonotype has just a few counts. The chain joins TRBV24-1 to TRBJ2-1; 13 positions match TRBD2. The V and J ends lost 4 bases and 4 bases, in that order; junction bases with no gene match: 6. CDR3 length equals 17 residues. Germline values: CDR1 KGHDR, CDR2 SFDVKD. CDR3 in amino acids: CATSDYGTSGIYNEQFF. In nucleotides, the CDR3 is TGTGCCACCAGTGACTACGGGACTAGCGGGATATACAATGAGCAGTTCTTC.

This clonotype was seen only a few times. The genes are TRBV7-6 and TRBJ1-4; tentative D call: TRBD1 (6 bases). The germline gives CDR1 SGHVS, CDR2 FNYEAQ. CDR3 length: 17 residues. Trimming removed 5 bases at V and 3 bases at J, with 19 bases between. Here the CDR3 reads CASSPPKQGSSNEKLFF. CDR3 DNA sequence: TGTGCCAGCAGCCCACCCAAACAGGGATCGTCTAATGAAAAACTGTTTTTT.

The CDR3 nucleotides read TGTGCCAGCAGTTCATCTCGGGACAAACTCGCCGGAAACACCATATATTTT. Translated, it gives CASSSSRDKLAGNTIYF. The V and J genes are TRBV6-5 and TRBJ1-3; possible D gene TRBD1, 6 bases. The V gene lost 4 bases and the J gene lost 4 bases, with 20 bases spanning the gap. Germline V gene data show CDR1 as MNHEY and CDR2 as SVGAGI. The CDR3 totals 17 residues.

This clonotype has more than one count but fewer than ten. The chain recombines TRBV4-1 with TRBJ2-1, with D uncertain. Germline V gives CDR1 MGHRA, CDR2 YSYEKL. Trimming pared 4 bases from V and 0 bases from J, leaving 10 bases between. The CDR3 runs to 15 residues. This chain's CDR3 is CASSLSYSSYNEQFF. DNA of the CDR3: TGCGCCAGCAGCCTCTCCTACAGCTCCTACAATGAGCAGTTCTTC.

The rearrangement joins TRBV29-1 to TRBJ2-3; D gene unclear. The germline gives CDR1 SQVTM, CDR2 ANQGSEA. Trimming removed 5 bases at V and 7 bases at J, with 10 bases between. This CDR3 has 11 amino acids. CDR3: CSVKVSHTQYF. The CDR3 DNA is TGCAGCGTTAAAGTCAGCCATACGCAGTATTTT.

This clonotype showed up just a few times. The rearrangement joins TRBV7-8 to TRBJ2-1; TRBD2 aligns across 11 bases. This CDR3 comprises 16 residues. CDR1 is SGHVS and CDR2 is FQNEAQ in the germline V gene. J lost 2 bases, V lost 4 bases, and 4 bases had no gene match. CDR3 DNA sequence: TGTGCCAGCAGCTCGAAGACTAGCGGGGCCTACAATGAGCAGTTCTTC. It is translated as CASSSKTSGAYNEQFF.

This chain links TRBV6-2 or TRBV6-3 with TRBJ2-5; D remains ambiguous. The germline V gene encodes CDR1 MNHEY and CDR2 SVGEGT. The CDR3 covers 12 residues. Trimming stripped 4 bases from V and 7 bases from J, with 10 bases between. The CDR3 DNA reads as TGTGCCAGCAGTTGGAGTGAAGGGACCCAGTACTTC. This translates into CASSWSEGTQYF.

The chain's CDR3 is CSVQERGYEQYF. CDR3 nucleotide sequence: TGCAGCGTTCAGGAGAGGGGCTACGAGCAGTACTTC. This chain links TRBV29-1 with TRBJ2-7; TRBD1 or TRBD2 may be the D gene (5 bases each). CDR3 length equals 12 residues. Trimming stripped 5 bases from V and 3 bases from J, with 11 bases between. Germline V CDR1 and CDR2: SQVTM, ANQGSEA.

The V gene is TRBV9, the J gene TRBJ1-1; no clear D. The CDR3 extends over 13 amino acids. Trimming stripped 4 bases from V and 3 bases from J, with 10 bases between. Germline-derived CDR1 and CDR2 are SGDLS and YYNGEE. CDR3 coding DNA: TGTGCCAGCAGCCCAAACACGGACACTGAAGCTTTCTTT. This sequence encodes CASSPNTDTEAFF.